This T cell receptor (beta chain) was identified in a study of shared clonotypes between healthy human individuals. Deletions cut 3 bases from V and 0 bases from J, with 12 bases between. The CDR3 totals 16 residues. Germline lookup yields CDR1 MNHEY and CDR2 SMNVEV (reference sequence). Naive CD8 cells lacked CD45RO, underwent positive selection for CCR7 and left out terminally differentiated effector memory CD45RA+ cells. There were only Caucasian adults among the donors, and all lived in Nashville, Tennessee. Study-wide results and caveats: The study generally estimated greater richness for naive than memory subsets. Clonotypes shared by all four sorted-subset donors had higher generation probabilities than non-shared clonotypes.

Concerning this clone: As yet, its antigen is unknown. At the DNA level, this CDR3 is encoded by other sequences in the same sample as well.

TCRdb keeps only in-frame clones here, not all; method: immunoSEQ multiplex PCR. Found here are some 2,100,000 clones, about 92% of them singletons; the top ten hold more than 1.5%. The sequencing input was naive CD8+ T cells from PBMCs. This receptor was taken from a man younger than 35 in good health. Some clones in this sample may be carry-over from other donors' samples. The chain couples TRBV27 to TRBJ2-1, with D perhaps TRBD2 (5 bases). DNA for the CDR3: TGTGCCAGCAGTTTGTGGGCGGGTGCCTCCTACAATGAGCAGTTCTTC. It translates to CASSLWAGASYNEQFF.